The 30 T cell receptor beta chains given below trace back to one sample, sequenced in a study of blood T cell repertoires in COVID-19. Data came from immunoSEQ multiplex PCR; TCRdb stores just in-frame clones and leaves some out. The sample carries some 180,000 clones, around 89% recorded once. Material for sequencing was peripheral blood. The receptors stem from a middle-aged man with active or convalescent COVID-19.

This chain joins TRBV9 and TRBJ2-1; the match to TRBD2 covers 9 bases. Trimming took 0 bases from V and 6 from J; bases not matched to a gene: 4. The CDR3 is made up of 15 amino acids. From germline, CDR1 is SGDLS and CDR2 YYNGEE. CDR3 residues: CASSVVAGGPNEQFF. The CDR3 nucleotides are TGTGCCAGCAGCGTAGTCGCGGGGGGGCCCAATGAGCAGTTCTTC. Using reference TRBV9 and TRBJ2-1 for the parts outside the CDR3, the full variable domain is DSGVTQTPKHLITATGQRVTLRCSPRSGDLSVYWYQQSLDQGLQFLIQYYNGEERAKGNILERFSAQQFPDLHSELNLSSLELGDSALYFCASSVVAGGPNEQFFGPGTRLTVL.

The count of this clone is one. The CDR3 coding sequence is TGTGCCAGCTGGGGGGGTGGGGTGGGCAATCAGCCCCAGCATTTT. This sequence encodes CASWGGGVGNQPQHF. The gene calls are TRBV6-5 and TRBJ1-5; weak D call: TRBD1 (5 bases). V dropped 8 bases and J dropped 2 bases, with 16 bases sitting between them. The germline gives CDR1 MNHEY, CDR2 SVGAGI. This CDR3 is built from 15 residues.

J is TRBJ1-4 and V is TRBV28; 8 nucleotides line up with TRBD1. The CDR3 spans 15 residues. The germline V gene has CDR1 MDHEN and CDR2 SYDVKM. The J segment lost 3 bases and the V segment lost 2 bases, leaving 2 bases of the junction unmatched. The CDR3 loop is CASSLPGQANEKLFF. CDR3 nucleotides: TGTGCCAGCAGTTTACCGGGACAGGCTAATGAAAAACTGTTTTTT.

V and J are TRBV5-1 and TRBJ2-1; 9 nucleotides agree with TRBD2. V dropped 3 bases and J dropped 7; count of bases not matched to a gene: 11. The germline CDR1 and CDR2 sequences are SGHRS and YFSETQ. CDR3 size: 16 residues. The CDR3 DNA sequence: TGCGCCAGCAGCTCGCCTAATAGCGGGGGAAGTAATGAGCAGTTCTTC. Protein product: CASSSPNSGGSNEQFF.

The chain carries TRBV7-3 and TRBJ2-2; no firm D call. This CDR3 has 13 residues. The ends were cut back, 2 bases at V and 8 bases at J, with 9 bases in the middle. Per germline, CDR1 SGHTA and CDR2 FQGTGA. The CDR3 protein is CASSLSTTGELFF. The CDR3 bases are TGTGCCAGCAGCTTATCAACAACGGGGGAGCTGTTTTTT. Full variable domain (remainder filled in from reference TRBV7-3 and TRBJ2-2): GAGVSQTPSNKVTEKGKYVELRCDPISGHTALYWYRQSLGQGPEFLIYFQGTGAADDSGLPNDRFFAVRPEGSVSTLKIQRTERGDSAVYLCASSLSTTGELFFGEGSRLTVL.

The chain links TRBV5-1 to TRBJ2-2; D is ambiguous. Trimming left V 4 bases short and J 5 bases short, with 9 bases between. Germline CDR1 reads SGHRS; CDR2 reads YFSETQ. This CDR3 spans 13 amino acids. The CDR3 protein is CASSPDTTGELFF. The DNA of the CDR3 is TGCGCCAGCAGCCCAGATACAACCGGGGAGCTGTTTTTT.

The chain employs TRBV5-1 and TRBJ1-2; D is perhaps TRBD1 (5 bases). The length of the CDR3 is 15 residues. Trimming pared 4 bases from V and 4 bases from J, leaving 17 bases between. The germline gives CDR1 SGHRS, CDR2 YFSETQ. The CDR3 region is CASSADPGQGYGYTF. The CDR3 bases are TGCGCCAGCAGCGCCGACCCCGGGCAGGGCTATGGCTACACCTTC.

This chain joins TRBV5-8 and TRBJ2-1, with a tentative D call TRBD1 (5 bases). The CDR3 spans 13 residues. Trimming pared 0 bases from V and 4 bases from J, leaving 5 bases between. CDR1 and CDR2 from the germline V gene are SGHTS and YDEGEE. The CDR3 nucleotides are TGTGCCAGCAGCTTGGGACAGTACAATGAGCAGTTCTTC. Its translation is CASSLGQYNEQFF.

The genes are TRBV3-1 (or the pseudogene TRBV3-2) and TRBJ2-2, with TRBD1 identical over 10 bases. The V and J ends lost 0 bases and 4 bases, in that order; junction bases with no gene match: 5. The germline gives CDR1 LGHDT, CDR2 YNNKEL (reference sequence). The CDR3 is 17 residues long. This CDR3 is CASSQDLDRGRTGELFF. The DNA of the CDR3 is TGTGCCAGCAGCCAAGATCTCGACAGGGGGCGCACCGGGGAGCTGTTTTTT.

The genes are TRBV3-1 (or the pseudogene TRBV3-2) and TRBJ1-1, with a possible D match to TRBD1 (6 bases). Between the trimmed V and J ends, which lost 3 bases and 1 base, there was a span of 9 bases. This CDR3 has 14 amino acids. Per the germline V gene, CDR1 is LGHDT and CDR2 is YNNKEL (reference sequence). CDR3 DNA: TGTGCCAGCAGCCAGGGCAGGGGGAACACTGAAGCTTTCTTT. It translates to CASSQGRGNTEAFF.

To note about this clone: One end of the junction is discordant with germline, which a read error may explain. The gene calls are TRBV19 and TRBJ2-3; 9 bases match TRBD1. CDR1 and CDR2 from the germline V gene are LNHDA and SQIVND (reference sequence). The CDR3 contains 18 residues. For the CDR3, the DNA is TGTGCCAGTAGTCTAGAGACAGGGGGGCTGAGGAAAACAGATACGCAGTATTTT. Residues: CASSLETGGLRKTDTQYF.

The genes are TRBV27 and TRBJ2-3, with D unresolved. Per germline, CDR1 MNHEY and CDR2 SMNVEV (reference sequence). This CDR3 comprises 15 residues. Trimming cost V 5 bases and J 0 bases, with 12 bases left between them. The CDR3 spells CASSKMIQSTDTQYF. CDR3 nucleotides: TGTGCCAGCAGTAAAATGATACAGAGCACAGATACGCAGTATTTT.

V is TRBV30 and J is TRBJ2-2; a possible D gene is TRBD1 (5 bases). V was cut by 5 bases and J by 6 bases, with 10 bases left in between. This CDR3 is 12 amino acids long. Germline CDR1 GTSNPN, CDR2 SVGIG (reference sequence). The CDR3, as DNA: TGTGCCTGGCTTAAGGGGTCCGGGGAGCTGTTTTTT. As protein: CAWLKGSGELFF.

V usage is TRBV5-4 and J usage is TRBJ1-1; tentatively, D is TRBD1 (6 bases). Germline values: CDR1 SGHNT, CDR2 YYREEE (reference sequence). Trimming pared 0 bases from V and 1 base from J, leaving 10 bases between. The CDR3 length is 15 residues. The CDR3 DNA reads as TGTGCCAGCAGCTTGGTACAGGGATCGAACACTGAAGCTTTCTTT. It is translated as CASSLVQGSNTEAFF.

The J gene is TRBJ2-2, the V gene TRBV6-6; TRBD2 matches at 7 bases. Losses at the gene ends were 2 bases for V and 4 bases for J; bases not matched to a gene: 4. The CDR3 totals 15 residues. Germline V CDR1 and CDR2: MNHNY, SVGAGI (reference sequence). The CDR3 DNA sequence: TGTGCCAGCAGTTACGGTAGCGGGTCCACCGGGGAGCTGTTTTTT. Translation gives CASSYGSGSTGELFF.

The chain carries TRBV7-2 and TRBJ1-2; D gene unclear. The V end was cut by 3 bases, the J end by 8 bases, with 16 bases between. The CDR3 has 14 amino acids. CDR1 is SGHTA, CDR2 FQGNSA, per germline. The CDR3 bases are TGTGCCAGCAGCTTCCGAGGAGCGGGAAACGGCTACACCTTC. Translating gives CASSFRGAGNGYTF.

The chain recombines TRBV19 with TRBJ1-2; D might be TRBD1 (5 bases). The CDR3 sequence is 14 residues long. Germline assignment: CDR1 LNHDA and CDR2 SQIVND (reference sequence). V was shortened by 7 bases and J by 1 base, with 13 bases between the two germline ends. CDR3 sequence reads: CASTIIQGNYGYTF. The CDR3 region has the DNA TGTGCCAGTACCATAATCCAGGGTAACTATGGCTACACCTTC.

The chain employs TRBV7-2 and TRBJ2-4, with D uncertain. Germline V CDR1 and CDR2: SGHTA, FQGNSA. The CDR3 length is 14 residues. V was shortened by 5 bases and J by 2 bases, with 10 bases between the two germline ends. Here the CDR3 DNA reads TGTGCCAGCAGCCCCCTCCGGTCCAAAAACATTCAGTACTTC. This codes for CASSPLRSKNIQYF.

CDR3 amino acids: CASSLIQTNSNQPQHF. For the CDR3, the DNA is TGTGCCAGTAGTTTGATACAGACCAATAGCAATCAGCCCCAGCATTTT. This chain connects TRBV19 to TRBJ1-5, with no clear D. The CDR3 has 16 residues. CDR1 LNHDA and CDR2 SQIVND come from the germline V gene (reference sequence). V was shortened by 5 bases and J by 0 bases, with 14 bases between the two germline ends.

The chain has TRBV18 and TRBJ2-3; possible D gene TRBD2, 5 bases. The length of the CDR3 is 16 residues. Looked up from germline, CDR1 is KGHSH and CDR2 is LQKENI. V was trimmed by 4 bases and J by 3 bases, leaving 17 bases between them. The CDR3: CASSLSSSKVTDTQYF. In DNA, the CDR3 is TGTGCCAGCTCACTCTCTTCTAGCAAGGTAACAGATACGCAGTATTTT.

The chain recombines TRBV28 with TRBJ2-2; 14 nucleotides line up with TRBD2. The J segment lost 6 bases and the V segment lost 1 base, leaving 10 bases of the junction unmatched. The CDR3 consists of 19 residues. Germline CDR1 and CDR2: MDHEN and SYDVKM. The CDR3 protein is CASSLSRLAGGTQAGELFF. DNA of the CDR3: TGTGCCAGCAGTTTATCGAGACTAGCGGGAGGGACTCAGGCCGGGGAGCTGTTTTTT.

The genes are TRBV28 and TRBJ1-4; D possibly corresponds to TRBD1 (5 bases). Trimming cost V 8 bases and J 7 bases, with 14 bases left between them. The CDR3 has 13 amino acids. CDR1 is MDHEN and CDR2 is SYDVKM in the germline V gene. In DNA, the CDR3 is TGTGCCAGCTTAGGGACTGGGCGTGAAAAACTGTTTTTT. This sequence encodes CASLGTGREKLFF.

The V gene is TRBV7-2, the J gene TRBJ2-2; TRBD2 matches 13 bases. CDR3 length: 19 residues. Unmatched junction bases numbered 12, after V lost 6 bases and J lost 2 bases. CDR1 is SGHTA and CDR2 is FQGNSA in the germline V gene. CDR3 in DNA: TGTGCCAGCAGTTTGAAACTAGCGGGGGGGATCGGAAACACCGGGGAGCTGTTTTTT. It codes for CASSLKLAGGIGNTGELFF.

This clone has a handful of counts. V gene TRBV7-9 combines with J gene TRBJ1-1, with a weak D call TRBD1 (6 bases). Between the trimmed V and J ends, which lost 5 bases and 5 bases, there was a span of 18 bases. The CDR3 is made up of 15 amino acids. Germline CDR1 reads SEHNR; CDR2 reads FQNEAQ (reference sequence). Here the CDR3 reads CASSRREGGLTEAFF. The CDR3 DNA reads TGTGCCAGCAGCCGACGGGAGGGGGGGCTTACTGAAGCTTTCTTT.

J is TRBJ2-7 and V is TRBV27; 7 bases align to TRBD2. Germline loops: CDR1 MNHEY, CDR2 SMNVEV (reference sequence). With 4 bases clipped from V and 3 bases from J, the junction kept 6 bases outside the gene matches. The CDR3 sequence is 14 residues long. CDR3 sequence reads: CASSWSGNLYEQYF. CDR3 coding DNA: TGTGCCAGCAGTTGGAGCGGGAATCTCTACGAGCAGTACTTC.

CDR3 sequence reads: CASSAPGQGFITEAFF. In DNA form, the CDR3 reads TGTGCCAGTAGTGCACCGGGACAGGGTTTTATAACTGAAGCTTTCTTT. The J gene is TRBJ1-1, the V gene TRBV19; 9 bases match TRBD1. The CDR3 extends over 16 amino acids. Germline trimming cut 5 bases from V and 5 bases from J; bases unmatched to any gene: 12. The germline gives CDR1 LNHDA, CDR2 SQIVND (reference sequence).

The chain has TRBV6-5 and TRBJ2-7; D perhaps matches TRBD1 (6 bases). This CDR3 region has 15 residues. V shed 6 bases and J shed 2 bases, with 17 bases lying between them. The germline gives CDR1 MNHEY, CDR2 SVGAGI. DNA of the CDR3: TGTGCCAGCAGAGTCAGCCAGGGGTCGACCTACGAGCAGTACTTC. Translation gives CASRVSQGSTYEQYF.

The V call is TRBV7-3, the J call TRBJ1-2, with 9 nucleotides matching TRBD1. V trimming: 5 bases; J trimming: 5 bases; junction bases outside the gene matches: 9. CDR1 SGHTA and CDR2 FQGTGA come from the germline V gene. CDR3 length: 15 residues. The CDR3 nucleotides read TGTGCCAGCAGCGCCACACCGGGACAGGGTTATGGCTACACCTTC. It codes for CASSATPGQGYGYTF.

V usage is TRBV2 and J usage is TRBJ1-5; 9 nucleotides match TRBD1. Germline V CDR1 and CDR2: SNHLY, FYNNEI. V was pared by 6 bases and J by 0 bases, with 6 bases of the junction left unmatched. The CDR3 is 16 amino acids. The CDR3: CASRGTGIGSNQPQHF. Written as DNA, the CDR3 is TGTGCCAGCAGAGGGACAGGGATCGGTAGCAATCAGCCCCAGCATTTT.

This chain connects TRBV27 to TRBJ2-7, with 7 positions matching TRBD1. This CDR3 spans 15 amino acids. Germline V gene sequence: CDR1 MNHEY, CDR2 SMNVEV (reference sequence). J lost 2 bases, V lost 5 bases, and 9 bases had no gene match. In DNA, the CDR3 is TGTGCCAGCAGTCTACAGGGGACCGCTCCCTACGAGCAGTACTTC. Translation: CASSLQGTAPYEQYF.